This T cell receptor (beta chain) was obtained from a study of blood T cell repertoires in COVID-19. In the study overall: Sources were T cells, B-cell-depleted T cells, or PBMCs; the material itself was cDNA or gDNA.

Authors' processing steps: Estimated nucleated cell counts came from reference gene primer amplification. Here immunoSEQ multiplex PCR was the method, and the copy in TCRdb shows in-frame clones only, minus some. V, J and clone size were drawn from that table, and D and trimming were deduced from the DNA. The sample lists roughly 200,000 clones, more than 75% seen once, with 0.8% to 1% in the top ten. Material: peripheral blood. The clonotype originates from a woman younger than 35 who had recovered from COVID-19.

This CDR3 reads CASSPIQGTSSGNTIYF. The CDR3 region has the DNA TGTGCCAGCAGTCCAATACAGGGGACGAGCTCTGGAAACACCATATATTTT. The rearrangement joins TRBV6-6 to TRBJ1-3, with TRBD1 matching over 7 bases. V was clipped by 5 bases and J by 0 bases; unmatched bases: 10. Germline loops: CDR1 MNHNY, CDR2 SVGAGI (reference sequence). CDR3 length: 17 amino acids.